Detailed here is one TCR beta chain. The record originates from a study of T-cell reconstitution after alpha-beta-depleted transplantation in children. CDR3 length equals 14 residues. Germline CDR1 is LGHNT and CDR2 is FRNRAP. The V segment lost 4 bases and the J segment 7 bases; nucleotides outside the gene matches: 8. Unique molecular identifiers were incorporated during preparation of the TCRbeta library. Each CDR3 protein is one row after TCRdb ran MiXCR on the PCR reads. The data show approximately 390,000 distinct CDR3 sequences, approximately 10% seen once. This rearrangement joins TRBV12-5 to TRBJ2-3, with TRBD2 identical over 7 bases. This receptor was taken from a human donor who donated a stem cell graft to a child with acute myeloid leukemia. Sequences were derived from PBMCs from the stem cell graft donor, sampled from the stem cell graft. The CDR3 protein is CASGSRGDLNTQYF. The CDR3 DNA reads TGTGCTAGTGGTTCCCGGGGGGACCTTAATACGCAGTATTTT.